This entry describes one T cell receptor beta chain. The antigen is undetermined. The data originate from a study of cytomegalovirus exposure and HLA in healthy donors. Overall study findings and caveats: In a later analysis, at a false discovery rate of 0.05, some 15,000 TCR beta sequences were associated with HLA alleles. Cytomegalovirus association was assigned to some 160 TCR beta chains.

Vbeta (60) and Jbeta (13) primers were used in the PCR. Produced via immunoSEQ multiplex PCR; TCRdb's table is partial and in-frame only. The sample yields about 230,000 clones, about 89% seen once. CDR1 and CDR2 (germline): SGHRS, YFSETQ. Unmatched junction bases numbered 9, after V lost 2 bases and J lost 5 bases. This CDR3 has 16 amino acids. The TCR sequence derives from a woman aged 18-29 years in good health and CMV-seronegative. Sequencing was carried out using PBMCs. This sequence joins TRBV5-1 and TRBJ2-1; 8 nucleotides match TRBD2. The CDR3 coding sequence is TGCGCCAGCAGCTTCACCTCCCTAGCGGGTAACAATGAGCAGTTCTTC. This translates into CASSFTSLAGNNEQFF.